These 22 T cell receptor beta chains came from one sample sequenced in a study of T cells in Graves' hyperthyroidism and ophthalmopathy. RNA transcripts yielded amplified TCR beta CDR3 regions. RT-PCR in the first round (using the HTBI primer set) targeted the TCR CDR3. TCRdb reprocessed the multiplex PCR reads via MiXCR and lists one record per CDR3 protein. The sample has around 50,000 distinct CDR3 sequences; less than 60% are singletons. Sequencing used blood. These receptors were collected from a woman aged 50 to 60 with Graves' ophthalmopathy.

J is TRBJ2-7 and V is TRBV7-2; D ambiguous. Germline CDR1 reads SGHTA; CDR2 reads FQGNSA. This CDR3 contains 14 residues. V was cut by 5 bases and J by 7 bases, with 18 bases left in between. CDR3 in DNA: TGTGCCAGCAGCCAAGAGGTGGTCTTTCAGGAGCAGTACTTC. Translating gives CASSQEVVFQEQYF.

Concerning this clonotype itself: One end of the junction does not line up with germline, which may come from a read error. The V gene is TRBV7-7, the J gene TRBJ1-6, with D maybe TRBD1 (5 bases). CDR1 and CDR2 (germline): SSHAT, FNYEAQ (reference sequence). This CDR3 spans 15 amino acids. The CDR3 reads CASSLSDGANSPLHF. For the CDR3, the DNA is TGTGCTAGCAGCTTAAGCGATGGGGCCAATTCACCCCTCCACTTT.

This chain links TRBV3-1 with TRBJ2-1; 8 positions agree with TRBD2. The CDR3 spans 15 residues. V trimming: 5 bases; J trimming: 8 bases; junction bases outside the gene matches: 11. Germline loops: CDR1 LGHDT, CDR2 YNNKEL (reference sequence). The CDR3 DNA follows: TGTGCCAGCAGCGTCCCCGCGGGGGGTATCGATGAGCAGTTCTTC. Translated: CASSVPAGGIDEQFF.

This clonotype showed up just once. V usage is TRBV10-2 and J usage is TRBJ2-3; D is unresolved. Germline V gives CDR1 WSHSY, CDR2 SAAADI. The CDR3 is 13 residues long. Trimming shortened V by 0 bases and J by 10 bases, and 11 bases separated the two germline ends. CDR3: CASSESRGRSQYF. CDR3 DNA sequence: TGCGCCAGCAGTGAGTCGAGAGGACGATCGCAGTATTTT.

The chain joins TRBV24-1 to TRBJ2-3; TRBD2 matches at 7 bases. This CDR3 is 16 amino acids long. Germline V gene data show CDR1 as KGHDR and CDR2 as SFDVKD. V dropped 0 bases and J dropped 7; count of bases not matched to a gene: 9. The DNA for the CDR3 is TGTGCCACCAGTGATTTGTCGGGGTCGGGGGGTAATACGCAGTATTTT. It is translated as CATSDLSGSGGNTQYF.

V gene TRBV20-1 combines with J gene TRBJ1-6; TRBD1 aligns across 11 bases. There are 15 residues in the CDR3. The germline V gene encodes CDR1 DFQATT and CDR2 SNEGSKA (reference sequence). The V gene end was trimmed by 3 bases and the J gene end by 8 bases; junction bases not matched to a gene: 6. The CDR3 DNA reads as TGCAGTGCTAGGGACAGGGGGCGTCGGGATTCACCCCTCCACTTT. Its translation: CSARDRGRRDSPLHF.

This clonotype has a count of ten or more. The rearrangement uses TRBV11-1 and TRBJ2-4; D is possibly TRBD1 (5 bases). Trimming shortened V by 2 bases and J by 8 bases, and 10 bases separated the two germline ends. Germline V lookup: CDR1 SGHAT, CDR2 FQDESV (reference sequence). The CDR3 has 13 residues. CDR3 in DNA: TGTGCCAGCAGCTTAAGGGGATCGGACATTCAGTACTTC. Amino acids: CASSLRGSDIQYF.

Sample share makes this clonotype medium-sized. The J gene is TRBJ2-5, the V gene TRBV10-3, with D maybe TRBD1 (5 bases). V dropped 0 bases and J dropped 2 bases, with 7 bases sitting between them. The CDR3 runs 14 residues. Germline V gene sequence: CDR1 ENHRY, CDR2 SYGVKD. The CDR3 protein is CAISESAGQETQYF. DNA for the CDR3: TGTGCCATCAGTGAGTCCGCAGGGCAAGAGACCCAGTACTTC.

There are many counts of this clonotype. The rearrangement links TRBV5-6 to TRBJ2-1; tentatively, D is TRBD2 (6 bases). The CDR3 has 16 residues. The V and J ends lost 0 bases and 0 bases respectively, with 10 bases between them. Looked up from germline, CDR1 is SGHDT and CDR2 is YYEEEE. CDR3 coding DNA: TGTGCCAGCAGCTTGGTCGGAGGGAGCTCCTACAATGAGCAGTTCTTC. Its protein is CASSLVGGSSYNEQFF.

This clonotype was detected ten times or more. The V call is TRBV11-2, the J call TRBJ2-5; D unresolved. This CDR3 is 12 amino acids long. Germline lookup yields CDR1 SGHAT and CDR2 FQNNGV. V was clipped by 0 bases and J by 5 bases, with 4 bases between them. CDR3 sequence: CASSLDGETQYF. CDR3 nucleotide sequence: TGTGCCAGCAGCTTAGACGGGGAGACCCAGTACTTC. The full variable domain, in which reference TRBV11-2 and TRBJ2-5 provide the parts outside the CDR3, is EAGVAQSPRYKIIEKRQSVAFWCNPISGHATLYWYQQILGQGPKLLIQFQNNGVVDDSQLPKDRFSAERLKGVDSTLKIQPAKLEDSAVYLCASSLDGETQYFGPGTRLLVL.

At least ten counts were recorded for this clonotype. This sequence joins TRBV19 and TRBJ2-1; 14 bases agree with TRBD2. This CDR3 region has 19 residues. The germline V gene has CDR1 LNHDA and CDR2 SQIVND (reference sequence). V lost 5 bases to trimming and J lost 2 bases; unmatched junction nucleotides: 11. CDR3: CASSSLGTSGSDPYNEQFF. CDR3 DNA sequence: TGTGCCAGTAGTTCCTTAGGGACTAGCGGGAGCGACCCCTACAATGAGCAGTTCTTC.

There are a few counts of this clonotype. A much larger clonotype is one base distant, so this may be a read error. The chain has TRBV29-1 and TRBJ1-1; 11 nucleotides line up with TRBD1. Germline values: CDR1 SQVTM, CDR2 ANQGSEA. This CDR3 contains 14 residues. This CDR3 reads CSGGGQGGDTETFF. The CDR3 nucleotides read TGCAGCGGGGGGGGACAGGGGGGTGACACTGAAACTTTCTTT.

The sample holds many counts of this clonotype. The rearrangement links TRBV12-5 to TRBJ2-3, with 7 bases fitting TRBD1. Germline V gene sequence: CDR1 LGHNT, CDR2 FRNRAP. The CDR3 runs 17 residues. V shed 2 bases and J 0 bases; nucleotides not matched to a gene: 8. The CDR3 DNA follows: TGTGCTAGTGGTTTGTCACCGACAGGGACCAGCACAGATACGCAGTATTTT. This encodes CASGLSPTGTSTDTQYF.

The CDR3 DNA sequence: TGCAGCGTAGGACTAGCGGGGGGCTCCTATAATTCACCCCTCCACTTT. Its translation: CSVGLAGGSYNSPLHF. The chain couples TRBV29-1 to TRBJ1-6, with TRBD1 as a possible D gene (5 bases). The CDR3 extends over 16 amino acids. The germline V gene has CDR1 SQVTM and CDR2 ANQGSEA. With 6 bases removed from V and 0 bases from J, the gap between germline ends came to 15 bases.

By share of the sample, this clonotype is medium-sized (0.01 to 0.1%). The chain links TRBV2 to TRBJ1-3; 11 nucleotides match TRBD1. The trim removed 6 bases at V and 2 bases at J, leaving 6 bases unmatched. Per germline, CDR1 SNHLY and CDR2 FYNNEI. The CDR3 spans 16 residues. This chain's CDR3 is CASSTPGQGAGNTIYF. The DNA of the CDR3 is TGTGCCAGCAGCACCCCGGGACAGGGGGCTGGAAACACCATATATTTT.

This clonotype is a singleton in its sample. At one end the junction does not follow the germline gene, possibly because of a read error. The genes are TRBV20-1 and TRBJ2-5, with D perhaps being TRBD1 or TRBD2 (5 bases each). The CDR3 runs to 14 residues. Germline V gives CDR1 DFQATT, CDR2 SNEGSKA (reference sequence). CDR3 region: CSARGRWYQETQYF. CDR3 nucleotide sequence: TGTAGTGCTCGGGGACGGTGGTACCAAGAGACCCAGTACTTC.

The CDR3 sequence: CSARGLTEQETQYF. The CDR3 coding sequence is TGCAGTGCTAGAGGGCTGACAGAACAAGAGACCCAGTACTTC. The rearrangement links TRBV20-1 to TRBJ2-5, with D maybe TRBD1 (5 bases). Germline V gives CDR1 DFQATT, CDR2 SNEGSKA (reference sequence). The CDR3 runs to 14 residues. V gave up 1 base and J gave up 2 bases, with 11 bases separating them.

This clonotype was counted at least ten times. The chain is built from TRBV6-6 and TRBJ2-5; D gene ambiguous. Trimming removed 6 bases at V and 5 bases at J, with 13 bases between. CDR3 length: 13 residues. The germline V gene has CDR1 MNHNY and CDR2 SVGAGI (reference sequence). CDR3 residues: CASRRPSPETQYF. CDR3 in DNA: TGTGCCAGCAGAAGACCCTCCCCTGAGACCCAGTACTTC.

Details on this clonotype: One junction end disagrees with the germline gene, perhaps due to a read error. V gene TRBV20-1 combines with J gene TRBJ1-2; 11 nucleotides line up with TRBD1. From germline, CDR1 is DFQATT and CDR2 SNEGSKA (reference sequence). This CDR3 comprises 14 residues. The DNA for the CDR3 is TGCAGTGCCGCATACTGGACAGGGGGCTATGACTACACCTTC. Translated: CSAAYWTGGYDYTF.

The chain couples TRBV2 to TRBJ1-6; D is perhaps TRBD1 (5 bases). Trimming left V 4 bases short and J 10 bases short, with 32 bases between. CDR1 and CDR2 (germline): SNHLY, FYNNEI. This CDR3 contains 20 residues. CDR3 loop: CASSGRSGANVLGGGSPLHF. The DNA for the CDR3 is TGTGCCAGCAGTGGGCGGTCTGGGGCCAACGTCCTTGGGGGAGGATCACCCCTCCACTTT.

This clonotype was detected many times. CDR3 DNA: TGTGCCAGCGGGAACACAGATACGCAGTATTTT. Its translation is CASGNTDTQYF. The chain has TRBV7-2 and TRBJ2-3; no clear D gene. In germline, CDR1 is SGHTA, CDR2 FQGNSA. The CDR3 has 11 residues. Between the trimmed V and J ends, which lost 8 bases and 2 bases, there was a span of 5 bases. Supplemented by reference TRBV7-2 and TRBJ2-3, the full variable domain reads GAGVSQSPSNKVTEKGKDVELRCDPISGHTALYWYRQSLGQGLEFLIYFQGNSAPDKSGLPSDRFSAERTGGSVSTLTIQRTQQEDSAVYLCASGNTDTQYFGPGTRLTVL.

This clonotype was seen ten or more times. This clone may be a read error of a much larger clone one base away. The chain employs TRBV7-9 and TRBJ2-7; TRBD1 is a possible D gene (5 bases). This CDR3 has 13 residues. Germline CDR1 and CDR2: SEHNR and FQNEAQ (reference sequence). DNA of the CDR3: TGTGCCGGCAGCACCCAGGGCCACTACGAGCAGTACTTC. This gives the protein CAGSTQGHYEQYF. Complete variable domain (other parts from reference TRBV7-9 and TRBJ2-7): DTGVSQNPRHKITKRGQNVTFRCDPISEHNRLYWYRQTLGQGPEFLTYFQNEAQLEKSRLLSDRFSAERPKGSFSTLEIQRTEQGDSAMYLCAGSTQGHYEQYFGPGTRLTVT.